This record covers a single T cell receptor (beta chain). The CDR3 totals 13 residues. CDR1 and CDR2 from the germline V gene are LNHDA and SQIVND (reference sequence). V lost 5 bases and J lost 9, with 14 bases in between. Followed longitudinally, the Seattle patients had been enrolled during active infection. The record originates from a study of blood T cell repertoires in COVID-19. Turning to the study itself: T cells, B-cell-depleted T cells, or PBMCs provided the cDNA or gDNA that served as material.

Here immunoSEQ multiplex PCR was the method, and the copy in TCRdb shows in-frame clones only, minus some. The sample lists some 68,000 clones, less than 95% seen once, with around 0.52% in the top ten. The receptor was derived from a man aged 50-60 years with COVID-19, enrolled during active disease. The sequenced sample was peripheral blood. The genes are TRBV19 and TRBJ1-5, with D possibly matching TRBD1 (5 bases). The CDR3 region is CASSGAGYAPQHF. The CDR3 DNA sequence: TGTGCCAGTAGTGGTGCAGGGTATGCGCCCCAGCATTTT. The complete variable domain, with remaining parts taken from reference TRBV19 and TRBJ1-5, reads DGGITQSPKYLFRKEGQNVTLSCEQNLNHDAMYWYRQDPGQGLRLIYYSQIVNDFQKGDIAEGYSVSREKKESFPLTVTSAQKNPTAFYLCASSGAGYAPQHFGDGTRLSIL.